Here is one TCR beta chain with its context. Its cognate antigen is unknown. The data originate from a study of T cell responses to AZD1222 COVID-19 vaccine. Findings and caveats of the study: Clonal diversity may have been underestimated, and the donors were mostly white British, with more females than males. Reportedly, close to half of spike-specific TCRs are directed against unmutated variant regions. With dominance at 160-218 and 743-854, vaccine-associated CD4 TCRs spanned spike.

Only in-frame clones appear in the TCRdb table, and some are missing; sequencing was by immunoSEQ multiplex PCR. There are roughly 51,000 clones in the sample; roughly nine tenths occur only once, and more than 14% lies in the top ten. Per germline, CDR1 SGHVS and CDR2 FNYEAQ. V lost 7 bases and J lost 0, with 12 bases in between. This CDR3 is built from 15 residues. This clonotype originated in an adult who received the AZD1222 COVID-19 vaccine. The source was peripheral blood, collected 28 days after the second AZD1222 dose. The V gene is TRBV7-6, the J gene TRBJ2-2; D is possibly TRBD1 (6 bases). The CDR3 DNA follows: TGTGCCAGCACCCGACAGGTCACGAACACCGGGGAGCTGTTTTTT. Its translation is CASTRQVTNTGELFF.